The present TCR beta chain was sequenced within a study of neurological immune-mediated disorders. The CDR3 totals 17 residues. The team produced cDNA through 5'RACE using 10-nucleotide random UMIs. TCRdb called the 5' RACE reads again in MiXCR, with one record for every CDR3 protein. The sample comprises tens of thousands of distinct CDR3 sequences, 13% to 15% of which are singletons, and approximately 7.5% rests with the top ten. The rearrangement links TRBV21-1 to TRBJ2-7; TRBD1 reflects the table's D call only, with no check against the DNA. TRBV21-1 is annotated as a pseudogene. This clonotype originated in a woman between 45 and 60 years old in good health. The sequencing input was PBMCs. The CDR3 loop is CASSSLPGCGPSYEQYF. DNA for the CDR3: TGTGCCAGCAGCAGCTTGCCGGGTTGTGGTCCTTCCTACGAGCAGTACTTC.